This T cell receptor beta chain was retrieved from a study of blood T cells in healthy people across ages. This CDR3 is 17 amino acids long. With 6 bases clipped from V and 7 bases from J, the junction kept 14 bases outside the gene matches. Germline lookup yields CDR1 MDHEN and CDR2 SYDVKM. It was with a sample-barcoded 5' primer and a J-beta primer mix that a second PCR of about 6 to 12 cycles was run. Tags on each cDNA molecule came from a template-switch adaptor with 12 random nucleotides. Any given sample supplied a minimum of 2.5 million CDR3-containing paired-end reads. Using its own MiXCR run on the 5' RACE reads, TCRdb lists one record per CDR3 protein. In the table there are some 1.7 million distinct CDR3 sequences, 25% to 30% of which are singletons. Of note for this clonotype: Since no conserved phenylalanine or tryptophan closes the CDR3, a read error is the likely cause.

Caucasian, healthy and from Russia, the donors were aged between about 6 and 90. Each donor gave 9.5 to 10 milliliters of peripheral blood. The chain is built from TRBV28 and TRBJ2-1, with TRBD1 matching 11 bases. The sample was blood. The TCR comes from a woman in her twenties or thirties in good health. The CDR3, as DNA: TGTGCCAGCAGGCGTATCCCCGGGACAGGGGGTTCGAATGAGCAGTTCGTC. Protein product: CASRRIPGTGGSNEQFV.